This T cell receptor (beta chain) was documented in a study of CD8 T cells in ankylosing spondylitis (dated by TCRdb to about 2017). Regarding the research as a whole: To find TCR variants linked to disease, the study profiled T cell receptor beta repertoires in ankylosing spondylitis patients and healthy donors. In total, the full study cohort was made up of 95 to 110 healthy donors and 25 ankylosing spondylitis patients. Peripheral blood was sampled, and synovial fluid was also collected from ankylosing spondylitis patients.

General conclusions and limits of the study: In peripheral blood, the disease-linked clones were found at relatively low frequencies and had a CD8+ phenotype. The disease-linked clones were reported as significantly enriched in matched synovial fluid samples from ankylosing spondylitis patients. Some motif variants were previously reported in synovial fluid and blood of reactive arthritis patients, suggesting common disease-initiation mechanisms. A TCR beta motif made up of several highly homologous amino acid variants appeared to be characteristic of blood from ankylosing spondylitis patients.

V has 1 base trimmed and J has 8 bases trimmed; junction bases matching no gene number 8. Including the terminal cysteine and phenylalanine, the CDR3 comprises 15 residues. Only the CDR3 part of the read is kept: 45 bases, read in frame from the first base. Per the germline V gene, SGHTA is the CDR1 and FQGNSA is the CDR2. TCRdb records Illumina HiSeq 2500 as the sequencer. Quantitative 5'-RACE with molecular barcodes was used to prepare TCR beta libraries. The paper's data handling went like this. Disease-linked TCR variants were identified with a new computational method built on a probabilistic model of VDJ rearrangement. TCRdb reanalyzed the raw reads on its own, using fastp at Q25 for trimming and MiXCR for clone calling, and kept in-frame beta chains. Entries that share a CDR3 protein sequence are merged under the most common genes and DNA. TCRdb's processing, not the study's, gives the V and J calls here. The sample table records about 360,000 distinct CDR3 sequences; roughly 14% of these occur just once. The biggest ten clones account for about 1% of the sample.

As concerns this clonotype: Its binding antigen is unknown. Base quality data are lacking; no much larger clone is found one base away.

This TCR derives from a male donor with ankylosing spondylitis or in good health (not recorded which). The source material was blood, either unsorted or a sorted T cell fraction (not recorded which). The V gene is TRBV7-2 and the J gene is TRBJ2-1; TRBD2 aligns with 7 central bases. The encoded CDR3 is CASSLEGTIGDEQFF. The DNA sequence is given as TGTGCCAGCAGCTTAGAAGGGACTATAGGCGATGAGCAGTTCTTC.